This T cell receptor beta chain was profiled in a study of neurological immune-mediated disorders (dated by TCRdb to the late 2010s). Concerning the study at large: Among the approximately 34 multiple sclerosis patients, relapsing-remitting MS accounted for around 30 and secondary progressive MS accounted for 3. Peripheral blood TCR-beta repertoires from HTLV-I-associated myelopathy (HAM/TSP) patients, multiple sclerosis patients and healthy controls were compared by UMI-based sequencing. Alongside PBMC samples, the set of approximately 100 TCR-beta libraries contained longitudinal samples, technical triplicates, and paired CD4+ and CD8+ T-cell subsets that had been sorted. The cohort included approximately 70 subjects: about 15 with HAM/TSP, about 34 with multiple sclerosis, and 20 or so healthy controls. Findings and caveats that apply to the study as a whole: TCR clonal expansion was highest in HAM/TSP patients and lowest in MS patients, with MS patients falling below even healthy controls. In phylogenetic analysis, the repertoires of 18 of 34 MS patients grouped into a cluster of related CDR3 sequences, which suggests a possible signature at the repertoire level. Across subjects, expanded clones never shared an identical CDR3 amino acid sequence, which suggests that the TCR-beta repertoires in every group were private. No association of the MS cluster with clinical or MRI features was observed, and the need for larger cohorts was stated by the authors.

For the unsorted PBMC libraries, 2 million PBMCs were stored in RNAlater at -80 degrees C until RNA extraction and were used to generate the libraries. Multiple sclerosis patients were enrolled in a US clinical protocol evaluating disease progression by magnetic resonance imaging. Peripheral blood was subjected to Ficoll-Hypaque density gradient centrifugation to isolate PBMCs, which were then cryopreserved in liquid nitrogen. In this sample, this clonotype turned up many times. Its antigen is not yet known. Base quality data are lacking; no much larger clone is found one base away. The CDR3 runs 15 residues from the cysteine to the phenylalanine. The CDR3 DNA has 45 bases and is translated from base 1. The V and J ends are trimmed by 4 bases and 7 bases, leaving 18 bases between them. The germline V gene supplies CDR1 SGHRS and CDR2 YFSETQ. cDNA was synthesized by template-switch 5'RACE using a primer carrying a 10-nucleotide random unique molecular identifier by which each TCR transcript was tagged. Over 170 million TCR-beta sequences, covering 15-18 subjects, were produced in each sequencing run. The RNeasy kit was used for extraction of total RNA. The KAPA Real-time Library Amplification kit was used to amplify TCR-beta VDJ regions with primers for the TCR constant region and the 5'RACE anchor. A first PCR added sample indexes and Illumina adaptors, after which a second PCR increased the library yield. The roughly 650 bp TCR product was size-selected on a 2% E-gel SizeSelection system after Ampure bead purification. Before pooling, library quality was checked on a Bioanalyzer, concentration was measured with Qubit, and libraries were quantified with the Kapa Library Quantification kit. An Illumina HiSeq 2500 was used to sequence the libraries paired-end at 2 x 150 bp. To increase sequence diversity, about 23-30% phiX was spiked into each library pool. The published analysis was carried out like this. The quality-filtered reads were processed with the UMI-based MiGEC pipeline, whose error correction step removed more than 75% of the raw TCR sequences. IMGT germline references were used for aligning VDJ genes, and each clonotype was defined as a unique CDR3 amino acid sequence together with its V-J genes. Clonal expansion, Shannon diversity, and CDR3 relatedness (CalcPairwiseDistances, ClusterSamples) were evaluated with VDJtools, and phylogenetic trees were built with CLCbio workbench. A clone was classed as expanded if it had 8 or more unique UMIs, a cutoff based on coefficient-of-variation modelling across technical triplicates. TCRdb reprocessed the public reads (quality trimming at Q25 with fastp, clone calling with MiXCR) and kept in-frame beta chains. Each entry merges the rows of one CDR3 protein and shows their most common DNA and genes. The V and J calls and clone size are TCRdb's, not the authors'. This sample holds some 60,000 distinct CDR3 sequences; roughly 3.5% were observed only once. The ten most abundant clones make up approximately 3.1% of the sample.

Here the chain combines TRBV5-1 and TRBJ2-1; the D gene is possibly TRBD2, with 5 bases matching. The origin of this receptor is a woman aged 30 to 39 with multiple sclerosis. The sequenced sample consisted of PBMCs. The DNA reads TGCGCCAGCAGCGATCCGGGGTGGGTTGGGAATGAGCAGTTCTTC. It encodes CASSDPGWVGNEQFF.